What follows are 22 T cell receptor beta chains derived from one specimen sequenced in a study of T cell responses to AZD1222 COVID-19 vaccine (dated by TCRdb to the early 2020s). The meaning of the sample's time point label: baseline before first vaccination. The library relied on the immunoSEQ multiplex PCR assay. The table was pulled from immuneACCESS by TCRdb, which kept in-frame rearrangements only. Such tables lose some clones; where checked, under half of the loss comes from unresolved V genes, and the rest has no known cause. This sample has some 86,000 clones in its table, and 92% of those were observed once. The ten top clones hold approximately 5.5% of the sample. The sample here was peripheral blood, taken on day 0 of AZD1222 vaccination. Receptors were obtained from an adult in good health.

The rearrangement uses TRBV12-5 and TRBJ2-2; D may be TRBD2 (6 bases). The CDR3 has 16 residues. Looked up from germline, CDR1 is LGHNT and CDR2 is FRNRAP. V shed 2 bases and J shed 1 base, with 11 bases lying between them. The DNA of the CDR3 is TGTGCTAGTGGTTTGAATGGAGGGAGGAACACCGGGGAGCTGTTTTTT. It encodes CASGLNGGRNTGELFF. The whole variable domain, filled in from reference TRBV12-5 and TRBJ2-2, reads DARVTQTPRHKVTEMGQEVTMRCQPILGHNTVFWYRQTMMQGLELLAYFRNRAPLDDSGMPKDRFSAEMPDATLATLKIQPSEPRDSAVYFCASGLNGGRNTGELFFGEGSRLTVL.

The CDR3 spells CASSVSGPETQYF. The DNA of the CDR3 is TGTGCCAGCAGCGTAAGCGGGCCCGAGACCCAGTACTTC. V is TRBV9 and J is TRBJ2-5; tentative D call: TRBD2 (6 bases). Germline V CDR1 and CDR2: SGDLS, YYNGEE. Trimming shortened V by 1 base and J by 5 bases, and 9 bases separated the two germline ends. The CDR3 loop spans 13 amino acids.

For the CDR3, the DNA is TGTGCCAGCAGCTTAGGGCCGCGGGGAGGGGGCTTCAGAGATACGCAGTATTTT. This translates into CASSLGPRGGGFRDTQYF. This chain connects TRBV11-2 to TRBJ2-3; D assignment may be TRBD1 or TRBD2 (7 bases each). The germline V and J ends were trimmed by 1 base and 5 bases, with 22 bases remaining between them. Per the germline V gene, CDR1 is SGHAT and CDR2 is FQNNGV. The CDR3 has 18 residues.

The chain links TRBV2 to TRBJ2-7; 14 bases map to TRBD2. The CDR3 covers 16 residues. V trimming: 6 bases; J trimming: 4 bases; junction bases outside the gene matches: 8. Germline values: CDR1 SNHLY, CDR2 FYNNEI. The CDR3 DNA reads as TGTGCCAGCAGCGGGACTAGCGGGAGAATGGCGTACGAGCAGTACTTC. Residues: CASSGTSGRMAYEQYF.

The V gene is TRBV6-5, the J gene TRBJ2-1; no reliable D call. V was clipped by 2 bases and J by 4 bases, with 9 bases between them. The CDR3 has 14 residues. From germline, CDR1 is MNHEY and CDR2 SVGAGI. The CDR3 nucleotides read TGTGCCAGCAGTTACCAGCCCAATTACAATGAGCAGTTCTTC. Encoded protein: CASSYQPNYNEQFF.

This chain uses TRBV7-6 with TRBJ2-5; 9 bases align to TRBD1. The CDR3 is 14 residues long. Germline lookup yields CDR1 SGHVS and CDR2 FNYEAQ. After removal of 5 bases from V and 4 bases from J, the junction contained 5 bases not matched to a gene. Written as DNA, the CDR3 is TGTGCCAGCAGCCTAGGGACAGGGAGAGAGACCCAGTACTTC. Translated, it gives CASSLGTGRETQYF. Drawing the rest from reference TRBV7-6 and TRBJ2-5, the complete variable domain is GAGVSQSPRYKVTKRGQDVALRCDPISGHVSLYWYRQALGQGPEFLTYFNYEAQQDKSGLPNDRFSAERPEGSISTLTIQRTEQRDSAMYRCASSLGTGRETQYFGPGTRLLVL.

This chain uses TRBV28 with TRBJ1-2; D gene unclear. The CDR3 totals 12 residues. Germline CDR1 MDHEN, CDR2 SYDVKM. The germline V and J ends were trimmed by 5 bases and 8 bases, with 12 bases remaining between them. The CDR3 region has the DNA TGTGCCAGCAGTCCCCCCCAGGACGGCTACACCTTC. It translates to CASSPPQDGYTF.

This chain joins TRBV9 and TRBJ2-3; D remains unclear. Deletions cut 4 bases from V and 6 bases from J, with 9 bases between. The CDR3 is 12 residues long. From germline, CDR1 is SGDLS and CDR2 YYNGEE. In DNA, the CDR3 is TGTGCCAGCAGCACAACCGGGGATACGCAGTATTTT. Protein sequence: CASSTTGDTQYF.

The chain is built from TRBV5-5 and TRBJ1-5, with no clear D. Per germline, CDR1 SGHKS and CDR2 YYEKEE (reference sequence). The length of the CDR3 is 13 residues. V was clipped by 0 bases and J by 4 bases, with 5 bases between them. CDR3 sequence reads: CASSLEWNQPQHF. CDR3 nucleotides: TGTGCCAGCAGCTTGGAGTGGAATCAGCCCCAGCATTTT.

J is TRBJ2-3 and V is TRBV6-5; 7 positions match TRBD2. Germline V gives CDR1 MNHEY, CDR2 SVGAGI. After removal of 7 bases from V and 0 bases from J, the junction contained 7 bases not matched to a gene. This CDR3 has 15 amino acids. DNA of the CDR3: TGTGCCAGCAAAATAGCGGGCCCCAGCACAGATACGCAGTATTTT. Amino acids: CASKIAGPSTDTQYF.

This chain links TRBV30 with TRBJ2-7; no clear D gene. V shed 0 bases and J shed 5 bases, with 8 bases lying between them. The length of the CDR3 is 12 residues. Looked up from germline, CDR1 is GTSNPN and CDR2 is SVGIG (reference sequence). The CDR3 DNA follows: TGTGCCTGGAGTGTTGTCGTAGACGAGCAGTACTTC. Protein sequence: CAWSVVVDEQYF.

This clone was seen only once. The CDR3 coding sequence is TGTGCCTGGAGTGTGATGGGGGCGAGCAATCAGCCCCAGCATTTT. Protein: CAWSVMGASNQPQHF. The V gene is TRBV30, the J gene TRBJ1-5, with D tentatively TRBD1 (6 bases). Trimming stripped 0 bases from V and 1 base from J, with 10 bases between. The V gene's germline CDR1 is GTSNPN and CDR2 SVGIG (reference sequence). This CDR3 is 15 amino acids long. The variable domain in full, with the rest retrieved from reference TRBV30 and TRBJ1-5, is SQTIHQWPATLVQPVGSPLSLECTVEGTSNPNLYWYRQAAGRGLQLLFYSVGIGQISSEVPQNLSASRPQDRQFILSSKKLLLSDSGFYLCAWSVMGASNQPQHFGDGTRLSIL.

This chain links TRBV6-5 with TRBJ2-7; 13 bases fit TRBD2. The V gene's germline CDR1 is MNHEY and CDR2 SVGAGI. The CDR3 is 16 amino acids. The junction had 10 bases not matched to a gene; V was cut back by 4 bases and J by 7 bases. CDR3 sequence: CASSSAYMGLAGEQYF. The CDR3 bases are TGTGCCAGCAGTTCTGCTTACATGGGACTAGCGGGAGAGCAGTACTTC.

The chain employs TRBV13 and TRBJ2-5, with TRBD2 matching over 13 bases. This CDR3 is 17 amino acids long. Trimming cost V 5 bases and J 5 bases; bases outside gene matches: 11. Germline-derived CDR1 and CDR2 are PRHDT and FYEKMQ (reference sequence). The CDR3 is CASSGGTSGTKAETQYF. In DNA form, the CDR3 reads TGTGCCAGCAGCGGCGGGACTAGCGGGACGAAGGCGGAGACCCAGTACTTC.

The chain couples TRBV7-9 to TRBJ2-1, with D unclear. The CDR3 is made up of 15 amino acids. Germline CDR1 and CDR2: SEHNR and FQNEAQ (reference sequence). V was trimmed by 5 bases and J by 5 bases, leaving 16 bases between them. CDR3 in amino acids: CASSPPFGRNNEQFF. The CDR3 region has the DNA TGTGCCAGCAGCCCCCCATTTGGCAGAAACAATGAGCAGTTCTTC. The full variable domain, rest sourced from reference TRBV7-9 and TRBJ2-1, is DTGVSQNPRHKITKRGQNVTFRCDPISEHNRLYWYRQTLGQGPEFLTYFQNEAQLEKSRLLSDRFSAERPKGSFSTLEIQRTEQGDSAMYLCASSPPFGRNNEQFFGPGTRLTVL.

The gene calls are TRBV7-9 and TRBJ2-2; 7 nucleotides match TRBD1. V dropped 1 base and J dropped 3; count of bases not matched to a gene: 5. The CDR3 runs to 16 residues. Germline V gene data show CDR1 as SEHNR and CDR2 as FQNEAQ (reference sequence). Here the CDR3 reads CASSLDRGSDTGELFF. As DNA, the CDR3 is TGTGCCAGCAGCTTAGACAGGGGTTCGGACACCGGGGAGCTGTTTTTT. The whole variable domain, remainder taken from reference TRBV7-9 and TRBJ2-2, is DTGVSQNPRHKITKRGQNVTFRCDPISEHNRLYWYRQTLGQGPEFLTYFQNEAQLEKSRLLSDRFSAERPKGSFSTLEIQRTEQGDSAMYLCASSLDRGSDTGELFFGEGSRLTVL.

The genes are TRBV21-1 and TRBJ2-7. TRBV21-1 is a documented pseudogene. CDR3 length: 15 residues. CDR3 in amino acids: CASSKRNRLVYEQYF. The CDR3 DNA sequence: TGTGCCAGCAGCAAACGAAACCGGCTGGTGTACGAGCAGTACTTC.

For the CDR3, the DNA is TGTGCCAGTAGCCGATTACAGGGGTCAGGGTTTAACGAGCAGTACTTC. This translates into CASSRLQGSGFNEQYF. This chain joins TRBV19 and TRBJ2-7; 7 bases align to TRBD1. This CDR3 comprises 16 residues. Germline CDR1 and CDR2: LNHDA and SQIVND (reference sequence). V trimming: 6 bases; J trimming: 5 bases; junction bases outside the gene matches: 16.

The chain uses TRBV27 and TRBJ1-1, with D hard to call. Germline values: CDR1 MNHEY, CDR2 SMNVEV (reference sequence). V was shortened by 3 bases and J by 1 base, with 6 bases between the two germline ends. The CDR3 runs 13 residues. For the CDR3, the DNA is TGTGCCAGCAGTTTTTCTGGGAACACTGAAGCTTTCTTT. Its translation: CASSFSGNTEAFF.

CDR3 residues: CASSFTGGTEAFF. The CDR3 bases are TGTGCCAGCAGCTTTACAGGGGGCACTGAAGCTTTCTTT. J is TRBJ1-1 and V is TRBV11-3; 8 positions match TRBD1. CDR1 and CDR2 from the germline V gene are SGHNT and YENEEA. The trim removed 3 bases at V and 4 bases at J, leaving 1 base unmatched. The CDR3 consists of 13 residues.

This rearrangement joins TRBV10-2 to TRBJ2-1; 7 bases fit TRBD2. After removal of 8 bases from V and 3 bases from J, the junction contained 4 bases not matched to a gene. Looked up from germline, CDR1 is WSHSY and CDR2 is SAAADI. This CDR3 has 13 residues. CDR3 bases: TGCGCCAGCTGGGGGGGTAACTACAATGAGCAGTTCTTC. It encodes CASWGGNYNEQFF.

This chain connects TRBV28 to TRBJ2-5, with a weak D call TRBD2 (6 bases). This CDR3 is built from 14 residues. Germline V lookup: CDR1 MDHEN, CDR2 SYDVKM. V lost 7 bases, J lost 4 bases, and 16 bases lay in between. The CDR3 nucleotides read TGTGCCAGCACCAACCAAGAGGAGGGAGAGACCCAGTACTTC. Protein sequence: CASTNQEEGETQYF.